The 32 T cell receptor beta chains reported below all come from one sample, sequenced in a study of regulatory T cells in long-lasting Graves disease. Time point denoted: newly diagnosed GD, antithyroid drugs for less than 3 months. Construction of the TCR library relied on RNA isolated from PBMCs. Arm-PCR of CDR3 regions and iRepertoire HTBI primers were the basis on which TCR beta libraries were built. A single record per CDR3 protein comes from TCRdb applying MiXCR to the multiplex PCR reads. Among fewer than 650,000 distinct CDR3 sequences, roughly 15% were seen once, and the ten largest hold about 17%. This same sample was also taken into another study, of T cells in Graves' hyperthyroidism and ophthalmopathy.

The sample was peripheral blood mononuclear cells (PBMCs), taken at new diagnosis, from a patient treated with antithyroid drugs. These receptors were obtained from a woman in her twenties or thirties with Graves disease.

This clonotype was picked up many times. The rearrangement uses TRBV6-2 or TRBV6-3 and TRBJ2-7; possible D gene TRBD1, 8 bases. The CDR3 spans 16 residues. Germline V gene lookup returns CDR1 MNHEY and CDR2 SVGEGT. V lost 6 bases to trimming and J lost 9 bases, with 27 bases between them. As DNA, the CDR3 is TGTGCCAGCAGCCCTTCCCCGACAGGGGCTTCGGGAGGGCAGTACTTC. Protein product: CASSPSPTGASGGQYF.

This clonotype was found many times. The rearrangement links TRBV2 to TRBJ2-1; D gene uncertain. V was cut by 8 bases and J by 7 bases, with 12 bases left in between. The CDR3 loop spans 12 amino acids. The germline gives CDR1 SNHLY, CDR2 FYNNEI. The CDR3 DNA follows: TGTGCCAGCCTCACAGCCCTGAATGAGCAGTTCTTC. Protein sequence: CASLTALNEQFF.

The DNA for the CDR3 is TGCAGCGTCGGAGGGGGCGTCGGGGAGACCCAGTACTTC. Translation: CSVGGGVGETQYF. The chain joins TRBV29-1 to TRBJ2-5; maybe TRBD1 (7 bases). Deletions cut 6 bases from V and 5 bases from J, with 16 bases between. Per germline, CDR1 SQVTM and CDR2 ANQGSEA. The CDR3 has 13 residues.

This clonotype was seen at least ten times. This chain joins TRBV30 and TRBJ1-1; D remains ambiguous. Per germline, CDR1 GTSNPN and CDR2 SVGIG (reference sequence). The CDR3 consists of 12 residues. Trimming took off 0 bases at V and 6 bases at J, with 8 bases between the two ends. CDR3: CAWSVSLAEAFF. The CDR3 DNA is TGTGCCTGGAGTGTATCTTTAGCTGAAGCTTTCTTT.

The chain is built from TRBV29-1 and TRBJ2-3; 7 nucleotides agree with TRBD2. J lost 0 bases, V lost 4 bases, and 7 bases had no gene match. Germline CDR1 and CDR2: SQVTM and ANQGSEA. This CDR3 has 15 amino acids. DNA of the CDR3: TGCAGCGTTGGATCACTAGCGTCTAGCACAGATACGCAGTATTTT. This encodes CSVGSLASSTDTQYF.

This clonotype was seen a few times. The chain carries TRBV6-2 or TRBV6-3 and TRBJ1-5; the D gene is possibly TRBD1 (5 bases). V shed 5 bases and J shed 4 bases, with 15 bases lying between them. The CDR3 runs to 15 residues. Germline CDR1 is MNHEY and CDR2 is SVGEGT. The CDR3 region has the DNA TGTGCCAGCAGTGATCGGGGGGGGAATAATCAGCCCCAGCATTTT. Residues: CASSDRGGNNQPQHF.

CDR3 coding DNA: TGTGCCAGTAGTCCGGGAGTTGGGGAGCTCACCTTC. It yields the protein CASSPGVGELTF. The chain combines TRBV19 with TRBJ1-2; D remains ambiguous. The CDR3 runs to 12 residues. The germline CDR1 and CDR2 sequences are LNHDA and SQIVND (reference sequence). The V end was cut by 5 bases, the J end by 13 bases, with 17 bases between.

The rearrangement joins TRBV7-8 to TRBJ1-3; TRBD1 matches at 7 bases. This CDR3 region has 17 residues. V lost 5 bases to trimming and J lost 0 bases; unmatched junction nucleotides: 10. Germline CDR1 and CDR2: SGHVS and FQNEAQ. Here the CDR3 DNA reads TGTGCCAGCAGCGGAAGGGGGCGACAGGGCTCTGGAAACACCATATATTTT. Translating it yields CASSGRGRQGSGNTIYF. Drawing the rest from reference TRBV7-8 and TRBJ1-3, the complete variable domain is GAGVSQSPRYKVAKRGQDVALRCDPISGHVSLFWYQQALGQGPEFLTYFQNEAQLDKSGLPSDRFFAERPEGSVSTLKIQRTQQEDSAVYLCASSGRGRQGSGNTIYFGEGSWLTVV.

The chain recombines TRBV20-1 with TRBJ2-1; D possibly corresponds to TRBD2 (5 bases). The CDR3 extends over 14 amino acids. CDR1 and CDR2 (germline): DFQATT, SNEGSKA (reference sequence). The germline V and J ends were trimmed by 6 bases and 2 bases, with 14 bases remaining between them. The CDR3 loop is CSAQRAGTYNEQFF. The DNA for the CDR3 is TGCAGTGCCCAGCGAGCCGGGACCTACAATGAGCAGTTCTTC.

This clonotype was counted ten times or more. This chain joins TRBV28 and TRBJ2-1; tentatively, D is TRBD2 (5 bases). The CDR3 has 15 amino acids. CDR1 is MDHEN and CDR2 is SYDVKM in the germline V gene. Trimming took 1 base from V and 4 from J, leaving 11 bases between them. CDR3: CASSLFSGTYNEQFF. The CDR3 region has the DNA TGTGCCAGCAGTTTATTCAGCGGAACTTACAATGAGCAGTTCTTC. Based on the CDR3 plus reference TRBV28 and TRBJ2-1, the full variable domain is DVKVTQSSRYLVKRTGEKVFLECVQDMDHENMFWYRQDPGLGLRLIYFSYDVKMKEKGDIPEGYSVSREKKERFSLILESASTNQTSMYLCASSLFSGTYNEQFFGPGTRLTVL.

Details on this clonotype: A much larger clone differs by one base, so this may be a read error. The genes are TRBV27 and TRBJ1-3; D is unclear. Germline-derived CDR1 and CDR2 are MNHEY and SMNVEV (reference sequence). The CDR3 runs 13 residues. The CDR3 loop reads CASSLGRGNTIHF. The CDR3 bases are TGTGCCAGCAGTTTAGGCCGGGGAAACACCATACATTTT.

The rearrangement links TRBV7-6 to TRBJ2-3, with a weak D call TRBD1 (6 bases). Trimming left V 0 bases short and J 4 bases short, with 11 bases between. This CDR3 comprises 15 residues. Germline CDR1 reads SGHVS; CDR2 reads FNYEAQ. The chain's CDR3 is CASSLARTESDTQYF. In nucleotides, the CDR3 is TGTGCCAGCAGCTTAGCGAGGACAGAATCAGATACGCAGTATTTT.

Ten or more counts support this clonotype. The rearrangement links TRBV27 to TRBJ1-2; 7 bases are a match to TRBD1. The trim removed 6 bases at V and 2 bases at J, leaving 3 bases unmatched. Germline lookup yields CDR1 MNHEY and CDR2 SMNVEV (reference sequence). The CDR3 has 13 amino acids. As DNA, the CDR3 is TGTGCCAGCAGCGCGGACAGGAACTATGGCTACACCTTC. Its translation: CASSADRNYGYTF.

This clonotype was counted at least ten times. The CDR3 sequence is CASSHPSDSGNTIYF. The CDR3 nucleotides are TGTGCCAGCAGTCACCCCTCCGACTCTGGAAACACCATATATTTT. The rearrangement links TRBV6-1 to TRBJ1-3, with D uncertain. This CDR3 is 15 amino acids long. Germline V gene data show CDR1 as MNHNS and CDR2 as SASEGT. The ends were cut back, 5 bases at V and 0 bases at J, with 11 bases in the middle.

Ten or more counts support this clonotype. The genes are TRBV29-1 and TRBJ1-1; 7 positions agree with TRBD1. After removal of 6 bases from V and 9 bases from J, the junction contained 10 bases not matched to a gene. The germline V gene encodes CDR1 SQVTM and CDR2 ANQGSEA. This CDR3 is built from 12 residues. The CDR3 DNA sequence: TGCAGCGTATGGACAGGAGCGAGAAAAGCTTTCTTT. Its translation: CSVWTGARKAFF.

The chain is built from TRBV29-1 and TRBJ1-2, with unresolved D. Per the germline V gene, CDR1 is SQVTM and CDR2 is ANQGSEA. The CDR3 sequence is 12 residues long. V was clipped by 4 bases and J by 2 bases, with 8 bases between them. CDR3 sequence: CSVVLANYGYTF. In DNA, the CDR3 is TGCAGCGTTGTACTTGCGAACTATGGCTACACCTTC.

This clonotype was observed a handful of times. This chain connects TRBV28 to TRBJ2-1, with 7 bases matching TRBD2. V shed 4 bases and J 0 bases; nucleotides not matched to a gene: 6. In germline, CDR1 is MDHEN, CDR2 SYDVKM. The CDR3 is 16 amino acids. The CDR3 protein is CASSSSGKPSYNEQFF. CDR3 nucleotide sequence: TGTGCCAGCAGTTCTAGCGGCAAACCCTCCTACAATGAGCAGTTCTTC.

V and J are TRBV18 and TRBJ1-1, with D uncertain. V shed 3 bases and J shed 1 base, with 9 bases lying between them. Germline loops: CDR1 KGHSH, CDR2 LQKENI. The CDR3 spans 14 residues. The CDR3 spells CASSPTRQNTEAFF. Here the CDR3 DNA reads TGTGCCAGCTCACCTACTAGACAGAACACTGAAGCTTTCTTT.

V is TRBV25-1 and J is TRBJ2-2, with D tentatively TRBD1 (6 bases). Trimming removed 10 bases from V and 8 bases from J, with 14 bases in between. This CDR3 has 12 amino acids. Germline V CDR1 and CDR2: MGHDK, SYGVNS. CDR3 protein: CAIEQGSGELFF. CDR3 DNA sequence: TGTGCCATCGAACAGGGTTCGGGGGAGCTGTTTTTT.

This clonotype was recorded many times. The chain recombines TRBV3-1 with TRBJ2-7; D is undetermined. CDR1 is LGHDT, CDR2 YNNKEL, per germline (reference sequence). The CDR3 extends over 13 amino acids. V lost 1 base and J lost 0, with 4 bases in between. The CDR3 region has the DNA TGTGCCAGCAGCCAAGTCGACTCCTACGAGCAGTACTTC. This codes for CASSQVDSYEQYF.

Ten or more counts support this clonotype. The CDR3 reads CASSLGPDTEAFF. Here the CDR3 DNA reads TGTGCCAGCAGCCTAGGACCCGACACTGAAGCTTTCTTT. V and J are TRBV9 and TRBJ1-1, with D hard to call. Germline V gives CDR1 SGDLS, CDR2 YYNGEE. V gave up 4 bases and J gave up 3 bases, with 10 bases separating them. This CDR3 contains 13 residues.

In this sample, this clonotype turned up a few times. This chain joins TRBV20-1 and TRBJ1-1; D is unclear. Germline loops: CDR1 DFQATT, CDR2 SNEGSKA (reference sequence). With 6 bases removed from V and 11 bases from J, the gap between germline ends came to 22 bases. There are 13 residues in the CDR3. CDR3 residues: CSAPGGTTKWAFF. Here the CDR3 DNA reads TGCAGTGCCCCCGGTGGTACGACTAAGTGGGCTTTCTTT.

This clonotype was detected many times. The rearrangement joins TRBV28 to TRBJ2-5, with D tentatively TRBD2 (6 bases). The CDR3 totals 14 residues. Germline CDR1 reads MDHEN; CDR2 reads SYDVKM. V gave up 4 bases and J gave up 5 bases, with 14 bases separating them. CDR3 in DNA: TGTGCCAGCAGTTCCGGACTAAATTCCGAGACCCAGTACTTC. Encoded protein: CASSSGLNSETQYF.

This clonotype was seen only a few times. A junction boundary mismatches the germline segment, possibly from a read error. Here the CDR3 reads CASSRPTSSHEQLF. DNA of the CDR3: TGTGCCAGCTCACGTCCGACTAGCAGTCATGAGCAGCTCTTC. The chain joins TRBV18 to TRBJ2-1, with 7 bases matching TRBD2. The germline V gene has CDR1 KGHSH and CDR2 LQKENI. The CDR3 has 14 amino acids.

This clonotype has a handful of counts. The V and J genes are TRBV30 and TRBJ2-2; 13 nucleotides agree with TRBD2. V was pared by 3 bases and J by 6 bases, with 10 bases of the junction left unmatched. The CDR3 covers 17 residues. In germline, CDR1 is GTSNPN, CDR2 SVGIG (reference sequence). The CDR3 DNA reads as TGTGCCTGGAGCCCCGGGACTAGCGGGATATATTCCGGGGAGCTGTTTTTT. Translation gives CAWSPGTSGIYSGELFF.

V and J are TRBV27 and TRBJ2-7; TRBD2 matches at 9 bases. The length of the CDR3 is 15 residues. With V trimmed by 5 bases and J by 5 bases, 10 bases remained unmatched. Germline values: CDR1 MNHEY, CDR2 SMNVEV (reference sequence). The CDR3 nucleotides are TGTGCCAGCAGTCCCCATAGCGGGAGTCTCAACGAGCAGTACTTC. This translates into CASSPHSGSLNEQYF.

This clonotype was seen a few times. This chain uses TRBV20-1 with TRBJ2-7; 8 nucleotides line up with TRBD1. V gave up 2 bases and J gave up 3 bases; unmatched junction bases: 9. The CDR3 is made up of 15 amino acids. From germline, CDR1 is DFQATT and CDR2 SNEGSKA (reference sequence). CDR3 bases: TGCAGTGCTAGAACCGGGACAGGCTCCGGCTACGAGCAGTACTTC. It yields the protein CSARTGTGSGYEQYF.

The chain is built from TRBV2 and TRBJ1-4; tentative D call: TRBD1 (6 bases). The germline gives CDR1 SNHLY, CDR2 FYNNEI. The CDR3 spans 16 residues. The germline V and J ends were trimmed by 5 bases and 5 bases, with 18 bases remaining between them. CDR3 residues: CASSTTTGGGNEKLFF. The CDR3, as DNA: TGTGCCAGCAGTACCACGACGGGAGGGGGGAATGAAAAACTGTTTTTT. Supplemented by reference TRBV2 and TRBJ1-4, the full variable domain reads EPEVTQTPSHQVTQMGQEVILRCVPISNHLYFYWYRQILGQKVEFLVSFYNNEISEKSEIFDDQFSVERPDGSNFTLKIRSTKLEDSAMYFCASSTTTGGGNEKLFFGSGTQLSVL.

This clonotype has at least ten counts. The chain employs TRBV27 and TRBJ1-5; D is uncertain. Germline V gene sequence: CDR1 MNHEY, CDR2 SMNVEV (reference sequence). V lost 4 bases and J 7 bases, leaving 17 bases between the germline ends. This CDR3 has 15 residues. CDR3 sequence reads: CASSSWVGEGQPQHF. The CDR3, as DNA: TGTGCCAGCAGTTCCTGGGTCGGGGAGGGACAGCCCCAGCATTTT.

This clonotype has a count of ten or more. This rearrangement joins TRBV10-2 to TRBJ2-7; D possibly corresponds to TRBD1 (6 bases). The V gene's germline CDR1 is WSHSY and CDR2 SAAADI. The CDR3 consists of 16 residues. V gave up 5 bases and J gave up 3 bases, with 20 bases separating them. The CDR3 DNA sequence: TGCGCCAGCAGTAAACTAAACAGGGCCACTGACTACGAGCAGTACTTC. It codes for CASSKLNRATDYEQYF.

This clonotype was seen many times. The CDR3 DNA sequence: TGTGCCAGCAGTAGTTGGGGATACTATGGCTACACCTTC. The encoded protein is CASSSWGYYGYTF. The chain joins TRBV28 to TRBJ1-2; D not certain. This CDR3 is built from 13 residues. Trimming left V 5 bases short and J 3 bases short, with 10 bases between. Germline loops: CDR1 MDHEN, CDR2 SYDVKM.

This clonotype was seen ten or more times. J is TRBJ2-5 and V is TRBV7-8, with D hard to call. The CDR3 extends over 14 amino acids. The germline V and J ends were trimmed by 5 bases and 1 base, with 11 bases remaining between them. Germline V gene sequence: CDR1 SGHVS, CDR2 FQNEAQ. CDR3 nucleotide sequence: TGTGCCAGCAGCCTCAACAGAATCCAAGAGACCCAGTACTTC. This sequence encodes CASSLNRIQETQYF.